One and the same sample provided the 24 T cell receptor beta chains below, sequenced in a study of read filtering for tumor transcriptome and immune sequencing. The library was built from roughly 400 ng RNA with molecular barcoded adaptors for alpha/delta and beta/gamma chains. MiXCR, run by TCRdb on the reads, gives a single entry per CDR3 protein. The table records 45,000 to 50,000 distinct CDR3 sequences, 12% of them present only once. Specimen: a population of CD138-negative cells sorted from bone marrow. These receptors originate from a donor aged 40 or older with multiple myeloma.

Ten or more counts support this clonotype. The chain employs TRBV28 and TRBJ2-1, with D maybe TRBD2 (5 bases). Germline V lookup: CDR1 MDHEN, CDR2 SYDVKM. The CDR3 is 15 amino acids. Trimming stripped 5 bases from V and 7 bases from J, with 18 bases between. CDR3 DNA: TGTGCCAGCAGTCCCTCCCGGGGAGTTAGGAATGAGCAGTTCTTC. Residues: CASSPSRGVRNEQFF. The full variable domain, rest sourced from reference TRBV28 and TRBJ2-1, is DVKVTQSSRYLVKRTGEKVFLECVQDMDHENMFWYRQDPGLGLRLIYFSYDVKMKEKGDIPEGYSVSREKKERFSLILESASTNQTSMYLCASSPSRGVRNEQFFGPGTRLTVL.

This clonotype was counted many times. The CDR3 spells CASSSGQGTGANVLTF. The DNA for the CDR3 is TGTGCCAGCAGCTCCGGACAGGGGACTGGGGCCAACGTCCTGACTTTC. This chain joins TRBV7-9 and TRBJ2-6; 9 nucleotides agree with TRBD1. With 4 bases clipped from V and 2 bases from J, the junction kept 3 bases outside the gene matches. Germline lookup yields CDR1 SEHNR and CDR2 FQNEAQ (reference sequence). The CDR3 has 16 residues.

This clonotype was seen repeatedly, ten times or more. The rearrangement uses TRBV30 and TRBJ1-4; D possibly corresponds to TRBD1 (5 bases). The CDR3 length is 15 residues. The germline CDR1 and CDR2 sequences are GTSNPN and SVGIG (reference sequence). V was clipped by 1 base and J by 4 bases, with 13 bases between them. The CDR3 protein is CAWSAPGTVNEKLFF. CDR3 bases: TGTGCCTGGAGTGCGCCCGGGACGGTTAATGAAAAACTGTTTTTT. The full variable domain, with the rest looked up from reference TRBV30 and TRBJ1-4, is SQTIHQWPATLVQPVGSPLSLECTVEGTSNPNLYWYRQAAGRGLQLLFYSVGIGQISSEVPQNLSASRPQDRQFILSSKKLLLSDSGFYLCAWSAPGTVNEKLFFGSGTQLSVL.

This clonotype was picked up many times. A single base separates this from a much larger clone, so it may be a read error. V usage is TRBV2 and J usage is TRBJ2-1, with 11 bases matching TRBD2. Looked up from germline, CDR1 is SNHLY and CDR2 is FYNNEI. The CDR3 is made up of 15 amino acids. The CDR3 here is CASSSTSGKMDEQLF. DNA for the CDR3: TGTGCCAGCAGTTCGACTAGCGGGAAGATGGATGAGCAGCTCTTC.

This clonotype was picked up many times. The CDR3 nucleotides read TGTGCCAGCGCCCGAGGACAAAACACTGAAGCTTTCTTT. This codes for CASARGQNTEAFF. The chain links TRBV19 to TRBJ1-1, with D possibly TRBD1 on 5 matching bases. The CDR3 sequence is 13 residues long. The germline gives CDR1 LNHDA, CDR2 SQIVND (reference sequence). V lost 9 bases to trimming and J lost 2 bases, with 13 bases between them.

In this sample, this clonotype turned up many times. V usage is TRBV14 and J usage is TRBJ2-1; the match to TRBD2 covers 8 bases. The CDR3 totals 17 residues. V shed 0 bases and J 4 bases; nucleotides not matched to a gene: 8. Germline V gene sequence: CDR1 SGHDN, CDR2 FVKESK. The CDR3 region has the DNA TGTGCCAGCAGCCAAGATGTGCTAGCGGGCACATACAATGAGCAGTTCTTC. As protein: CASSQDVLAGTYNEQFF.

This clonotype has ten or more counts. V and J are TRBV9 and TRBJ2-2; no clear D. This CDR3 comprises 12 residues. V gave up 4 bases and J gave up 6 bases, with 7 bases separating them. From germline, CDR1 is SGDLS and CDR2 YYNGEE. The CDR3 DNA sequence: TGTGCCAGCAGCCCCCCCCCCGGGGAGCTGTTTTTT. Encoded protein: CASSPPPGELFF.

This clonotype was observed many times. This chain uses TRBV20-1 with TRBJ2-1; TRBD2 aligns across 10 bases. V shed 0 bases, J shed 6 bases, and the junction held 8 bases outside the gene matches. There are 16 residues in the CDR3. Germline V lookup: CDR1 DFQATT, CDR2 SNEGSKA (reference sequence). In DNA, the CDR3 is TGCAGTGCTAGAGACGCAGCGGGAGGGGAGGTCAATGAGCAGTTCTTC. This encodes CSARDAAGGEVNEQFF.

This clonotype has at least ten counts. This sequence joins TRBV19 and TRBJ1-5; the match to TRBD1 covers 8 bases. The CDR3 totals 15 residues. V was clipped by 4 bases and J by 6 bases; unmatched bases: 8. Germline assignment: CDR1 LNHDA and CDR2 SQIVND (reference sequence). In nucleotides, the CDR3 is TGTGCCAGTAGTACCTATGGACAGGGCGGTCAGCCCCAGCATTTT. Translating gives CASSTYGQGGQPQHF.

This clonotype appeared many times. The chain is built from TRBV12-3 or TRBV12-4 and TRBJ1-3; D perhaps matches TRBD1 (5 bases). The CDR3 is 17 amino acids. The ends were cut back, 7 bases at V and 0 bases at J, with 19 bases in the middle. The CDR3 region is CASTLSGTFSSGNTIYF. The DNA of the CDR3 is TGTGCCAGCACCCTTTCAGGGACCTTCAGCTCTGGAAACACCATATATTTT.

This clonotype came up many times. The V gene is TRBV28, the J gene TRBJ2-5; 12 bases align to TRBD1. Germline CDR1 is MDHEN and CDR2 is SYDVKM. The CDR3 is 16 amino acids. The trim removed 3 bases at V and 6 bases at J, leaving 8 bases unmatched. CDR3: CASSLPGTGGIQTQYF. The DNA of the CDR3 is TGTGCCAGCAGTTTGCCCGGGACAGGGGGCATCCAGACCCAGTACTTC. The full variable domain, in which reference TRBV28 and TRBJ2-5 provide the parts outside the CDR3, is DVKVTQSSRYLVKRTGEKVFLECVQDMDHENMFWYRQDPGLGLRLIYFSYDVKMKEKGDIPEGYSVSREKKERFSLILESASTNQTSMYLCASSLPGTGGIQTQYFGPGTRLLVL.

This clonotype has only a few counts. A much larger clone is a single base away; this may be a read error. CDR3 region: CASSDTGGYPKNIRYF. DNA for the CDR3: TGTGCCAGCTCAGATACAGGGGGCTACCCCAAAAACATTCGGTACTTC. V and J are TRBV18 and TRBJ2-4, with 9 positions matching TRBD1. CDR1 and CDR2 from the germline V gene are KGHSH and LQKENI. The CDR3 contains 16 residues.

This clonotype has a count of ten or more. This chain links TRBV6-1 with TRBJ1-5; perhaps TRBD1 as D (5 bases). The germline CDR1 and CDR2 sequences are MNHNS and SASEGT. This CDR3 spans 14 amino acids. Trimming cost V 6 bases and J 7 bases, with 16 bases left between them. The CDR3 spells CASREWGYPQPQHF. The DNA for the CDR3 is TGTGCCAGCAGGGAGTGGGGCTACCCACAGCCCCAGCATTTT.

The table lists this clonotype with many counts. This rearrangement joins TRBV7-8 to TRBJ2-5; TRBD2 matches 11 bases. This CDR3 region has 16 residues. The junction had 5 bases not matched to a gene; V was cut back by 4 bases and J by 1 base. CDR1 is SGHVS and CDR2 is FQNEAQ in the germline V gene. The CDR3 DNA reads as TGTGCCAGCAGCTCAAGACTAGCGGGACCCCAAGAGACCCAGTACTTC. It specifies CASSSRLAGPQETQYF.

Turning to this clonotype: This may arise from a read error, as a much more abundant clone is one base away. The CDR3 DNA sequence: TGTGCCAGCAGTTCCGATGGGGCATCCAAGTCGGGGCAGTACTTC. As protein: CASSSDGASKSGQYF. The chain links TRBV7-8 to TRBJ2-7, with a weak D call TRBD1 (5 bases). There are 15 residues in the CDR3. V was clipped by 6 bases and J by 9 bases, with 24 bases between them. Germline CDR1 and CDR2: SGHVS and FQNEAQ.

This clonotype has ten or more counts. The chain is built from TRBV7-2 and TRBJ2-3; 13 nucleotides agree with TRBD2. CDR1 SGHTA and CDR2 FQGNSA come from the germline V gene. This CDR3 is built from 16 residues. Unmatched junction bases numbered 11, after V lost 8 bases and J lost 6 bases. CDR3: CASRIGLAGVSDTQYF. CDR3 nucleotide sequence: TGTGCCAGCCGCATAGGACTAGCGGGAGTGTCGGATACGCAGTATTTT. The complete variable domain, with remaining parts taken from reference TRBV7-2 and TRBJ2-3, reads GAGVSQSPSNKVTEKGKDVELRCDPISGHTALYWYRQSLGQGLEFLIYFQGNSAPDKSGLPSDRFSAERTGGSVSTLTIQRTQQEDSAVYLCASRIGLAGVSDTQYFGPGTRLTVL.

This clonotype is classed as medium-sized (0.01 to 0.1%). CDR3 coding DNA: TGTGCCAGCAGGACGGACACAAGAGACAATGAGCAGTTCTTC. The encoded protein is CASRTDTRDNEQFF. The chain links TRBV7-9 to TRBJ2-1, with a tentative D call TRBD1 (5 bases). CDR1 SEHNR and CDR2 FQNEAQ come from the germline V gene (reference sequence). CDR3 length: 14 residues. V lost 6 bases and J lost 5, with 14 bases in between.

Many counts were recorded for this clonotype. V and J are TRBV7-9 and TRBJ2-1; 8 nucleotides line up with TRBD1. The ends lost 3 bases at V and 4 bases at J; junction bases unmatched: 5. Per germline, CDR1 SEHNR and CDR2 FQNEAQ (reference sequence). CDR3 length equals 15 residues. CDR3 nucleotide sequence: TGTGCCAGCAGCTTGGGGGACAGGCTATACAATGAGCAGTTCTTC. Amino acid sequence: CASSLGDRLYNEQFF.

This clonotype was observed many times. V gene TRBV11-3 combines with J gene TRBJ2-1, with TRBD2 identical over 11 bases. From germline, CDR1 is SGHNT and CDR2 YENEEA. Trimming took 5 bases from V and 7 from J; bases not matched to a gene: 7. The CDR3 is 15 residues long. The CDR3, as DNA: TGTGCCAGCAGCCACAGACTAGCGGGACAGAATGAGCAGTTCTTC. Encoded protein: CASSHRLAGQNEQFF. Using reference TRBV11-3 and TRBJ2-1 for the parts outside the CDR3, the full variable domain is EAGVVQSPRYKIIEKKQPVAFWCNPISGHNTLYWYLQNLGQGPELLIRYENEEAVDDSQLPKDRFSAERLKGVDSTLKIQPAELGDSAVYLCASSHRLAGQNEQFFGPGTRLTVL.

This clonotype showed up many times. This chain connects TRBV7-2 to TRBJ2-7; 10 bases match TRBD2. The CDR3 is 14 residues long. The junction had 8 bases not matched to a gene; V was cut back by 3 bases and J by 9 bases. CDR1 and CDR2 (germline): SGHTA, FQGNSA. CDR3 coding DNA: TGTGCCAGCAGCTTGTCTAGCGGGAGTTCCTGGCAGTACTTC. It translates to CASSLSSGSSWQYF.

This clonotype was observed a handful of times. The final CDR3 position lacks the conserved phenylalanine or tryptophan, pointing to a likely read error. The genes are TRBV6-1 and TRBJ2-7, with unresolved D. There are 14 residues in the CDR3. V gave up 8 bases and J gave up 5 bases, with 19 bases separating them. Germline CDR1 and CDR2: MNHNS and SASEGT. The CDR3 spells CASGYSAPTDEQYL. The CDR3 region has the DNA TGTGCCAGCGGTTACTCTGCTCCGACCGACGAGCAGTACCTC.

This clonotype was counted many times. The V gene is TRBV5-1, the J gene TRBJ2-5, with 10 nucleotides matching TRBD1. The germline CDR1 and CDR2 sequences are SGHRS and YFSETQ. Losses at the gene ends were 3 bases for V and 2 bases for J; bases not matched to a gene: 4. The CDR3 length is 15 residues. The CDR3 here is CASSSTGGTQETQYF. The CDR3 region has the DNA TGCGCCAGCAGCTCGACAGGGGGCACGCAAGAGACCCAGTACTTC.

This clonotype was recorded at least ten times. The J gene is TRBJ2-3, the V gene TRBV7-3; TRBD1 aligns across 8 bases. V shed 5 bases and J 0 bases; nucleotides not matched to a gene: 10. The germline V gene has CDR1 SGHTA and CDR2 FQGTGA. This CDR3 contains 17 residues. Here the CDR3 DNA reads TGTGCCAGCAGCCCCCTCCGGACAGGGATTAGCACAGATACGCAGTATTTT. Amino acid sequence: CASSPLRTGISTDTQYF.

Ten or more counts support this clonotype. This rearrangement joins TRBV7-8 to TRBJ2-3, with 7 bases that match TRBD1. The CDR3 runs to 14 residues. The V and J ends lost 5 bases and 6 bases, in that order; junction bases with no gene match: 8. Per germline, CDR1 SGHVS and CDR2 FQNEAQ. DNA of the CDR3: TGTGCCAGCAGCCTCGACAGGGCGATGGATACGCAGTATTTT. It codes for CASSLDRAMDTQYF.